The present T cell receptor beta chain was sequenced within a study of shared clonotypes between healthy human individuals. Study-wide background: A donor's plate count was three for CD4 naive and three for CD4 memory; CD8 naive had two and CD8 memory one. The study, taken as a whole, reports: Represented diversity (both genetic and exposure-history) was limited by the small number of donors.

The test was conducted at deep level. Here immunoSEQ multiplex PCR was the method, and the copy in TCRdb shows in-frame clones only, minus some. The sample lists about 2.4 million clones; 93% were seen once. Naive CD45RA+ and memory CD45RA-negative subsets were split from CD4+ cells. This clone was recorded only once. Its antigen is still unknown. Germline V gene sequence: CDR1 MGHRA, CDR2 YSYEKL. There are 16 residues in the CDR3. V was cut by 4 bases and J by 0 bases, with 14 bases left in between. This chain uses TRBV4-1 with TRBJ2-3; D gene uncertain. This sequence originates from a man aged 18 to 30 in good health. Some clones in this sample may be carry-over from other donors' samples. The sequencing sample was made of naive CD4+ T cells from PBMCs. The sample's subset: CD45RA+ positively selected. CDR3 region: CASSLTDGSSTDTQYF. CDR3 nucleotides: TGCGCCAGCAGCCTTACCGACGGATCTAGCACAGATACGCAGTATTTT.